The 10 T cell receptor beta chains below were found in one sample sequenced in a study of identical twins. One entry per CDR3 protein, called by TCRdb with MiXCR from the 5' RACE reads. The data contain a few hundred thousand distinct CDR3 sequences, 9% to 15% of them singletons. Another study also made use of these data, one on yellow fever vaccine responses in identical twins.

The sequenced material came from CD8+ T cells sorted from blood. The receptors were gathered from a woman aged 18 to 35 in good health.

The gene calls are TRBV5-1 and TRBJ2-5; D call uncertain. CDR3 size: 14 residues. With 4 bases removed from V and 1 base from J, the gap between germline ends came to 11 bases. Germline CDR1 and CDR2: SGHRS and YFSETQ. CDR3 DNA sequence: TGCGCCAGCAGCCCAGACGGATTCCAAGAGACCCAGTACTTC. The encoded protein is CASSPDGFQETQYF.

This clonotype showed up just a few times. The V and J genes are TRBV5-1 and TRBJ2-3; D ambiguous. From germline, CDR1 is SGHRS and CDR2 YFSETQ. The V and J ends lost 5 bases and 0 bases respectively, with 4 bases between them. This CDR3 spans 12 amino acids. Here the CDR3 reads CASRISTDTQYF. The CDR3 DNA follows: TGCGCCAGCAGAATTAGCACAGATACGCAGTATTTT.

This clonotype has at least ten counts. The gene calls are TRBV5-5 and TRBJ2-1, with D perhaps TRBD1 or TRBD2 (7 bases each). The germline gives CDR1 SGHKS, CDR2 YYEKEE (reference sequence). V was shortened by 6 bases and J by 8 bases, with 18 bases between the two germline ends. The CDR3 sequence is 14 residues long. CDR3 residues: CASTKDPGGDEQFF. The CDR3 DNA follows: TGTGCCAGCACAAAAGATCCAGGGGGGGATGAGCAGTTCTTC.

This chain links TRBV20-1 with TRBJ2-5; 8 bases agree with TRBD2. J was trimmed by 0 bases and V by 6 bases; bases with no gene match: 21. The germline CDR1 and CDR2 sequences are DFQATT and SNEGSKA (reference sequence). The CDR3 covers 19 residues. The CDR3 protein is CSATLPGGGRRVDQETQYF. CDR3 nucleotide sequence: TGCAGTGCAACACTCCCGGGAGGGGGACGACGGGTAGACCAAGAGACCCAGTACTTC.

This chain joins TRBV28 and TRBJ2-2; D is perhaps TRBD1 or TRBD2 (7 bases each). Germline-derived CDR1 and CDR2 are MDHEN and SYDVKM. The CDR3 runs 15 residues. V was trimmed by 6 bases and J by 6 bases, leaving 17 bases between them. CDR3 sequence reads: CASRPDREGPGELFF. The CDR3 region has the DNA TGTGCCAGCAGACCTGACAGGGAGGGACCCGGGGAGCTGTTTTTT.

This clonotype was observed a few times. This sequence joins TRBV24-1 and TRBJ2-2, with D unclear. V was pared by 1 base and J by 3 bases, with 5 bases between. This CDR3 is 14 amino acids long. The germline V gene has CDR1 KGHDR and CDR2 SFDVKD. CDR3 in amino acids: CATSDLTDTGELFF. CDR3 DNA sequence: TGTGCCACCAGTGATTTAACAGACACCGGGGAGCTGTTTTTT.

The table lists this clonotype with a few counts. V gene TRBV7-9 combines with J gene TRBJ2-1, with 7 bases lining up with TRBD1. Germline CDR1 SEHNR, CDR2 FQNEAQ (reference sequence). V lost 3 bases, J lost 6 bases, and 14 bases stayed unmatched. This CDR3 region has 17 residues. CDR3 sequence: CASSLEQGPRNPNEQFF. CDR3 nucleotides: TGTGCCAGCAGCTTGGAACAGGGGCCACGCAACCCCAATGAGCAGTTCTTC.

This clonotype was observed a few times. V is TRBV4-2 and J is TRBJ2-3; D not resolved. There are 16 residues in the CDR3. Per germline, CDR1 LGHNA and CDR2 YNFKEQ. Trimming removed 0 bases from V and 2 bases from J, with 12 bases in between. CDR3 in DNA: TGTGCCAGCAGCCAAGAGTGGCTAGGCACCACAGATACGCAGTATTTT. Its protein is CASSQEWLGTTDTQYF.

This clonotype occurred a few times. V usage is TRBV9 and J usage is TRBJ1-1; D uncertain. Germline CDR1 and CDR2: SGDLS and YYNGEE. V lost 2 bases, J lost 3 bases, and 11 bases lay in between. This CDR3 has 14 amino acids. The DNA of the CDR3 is TGTGCCAGCAGCGTTGGGGAGGTGTACACTGAAGCTTTCTTT. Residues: CASSVGEVYTEAFF.

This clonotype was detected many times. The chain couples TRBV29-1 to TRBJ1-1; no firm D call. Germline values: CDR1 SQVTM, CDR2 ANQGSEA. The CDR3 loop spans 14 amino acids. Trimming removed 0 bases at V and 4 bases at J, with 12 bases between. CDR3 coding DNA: TGCAGCGTTGAAGATTGGGTCATGGGCACTGAAGCTTTCTTT. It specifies CSVEDWVMGTEAFF.